This T cell receptor beta chain was identified during a study of T cell responses to AZD1222 COVID-19 vaccine. Looking at the study overall: The analysis combined second doses at about 4 or about 12 weeks.

Study results and caveats: After two AZD1222 doses, spike-specific TCR breadth and depth rose versus day 0. At baseline, just 6 or 7 AZD1222 recipients tested seropositive.

Remarks on this clone: As yet, its antigen is unknown.

Method: immunoSEQ multiplex PCR; TCRdb's copy keeps in-frame clones and lacks some. The data show about 120,000 clones, around 93% seen once. The V gene end was trimmed by 1 base and the J gene end by 7 bases; junction bases not matched to a gene: 13. CDR1 and CDR2 (germline): SGHTA, FQGNSA. This CDR3 spans 18 amino acids. Sequencing used peripheral blood, obtained on day 0 of AZD1222 vaccination. This sequence joins TRBV7-2 and TRBJ2-1; 10 bases match TRBD1. This sequence was found in an adult in good health. This CDR3 reads CASSLVIPRTGGKNEQFF. DNA for the CDR3: TGTGCCAGCAGCTTAGTCATCCCCCGGACAGGGGGTAAGAATGAGCAGTTCTTC.